A single sample gave rise to the 5 T cell receptor beta chains below, sequenced in a study of OX40 agonist ivuxolimab in advanced cancers. The table came from immunoSEQ multiplex PCR; TCRdb's copy has only in-frame clones and leaves some out. The data show some 64,000 clones, 92% seen once. The sequencing here drew on CD4+ or CD8+ T cells sorted from blood, taken in a trial of the OX40 agonist ivuxolimab. Receptors were obtained from an adult with an advanced solid tumor such as melanoma, head and neck, liver or kidney cancer.

The J gene is TRBJ2-7, the V gene TRBV4-1; the D is unclear. This CDR3 has 14 residues. Germline V gene sequence: CDR1 MGHRA, CDR2 YSYEKL. The V gene lost 0 bases and the J gene lost 2 bases, with 8 bases spanning the gap. The CDR3 coding sequence is TGCGCCAGCAGCCAAGACAGGTATGCCTACGAGCAGTACTTC. Translation: CASSQDRYAYEQYF.

The chain recombines TRBV6-1 with TRBJ1-1, with D perhaps TRBD1 (5 bases). In germline, CDR1 is MNHNS, CDR2 SASEGT. Trimming shortened V by 2 bases and J by 5 bases, and 12 bases separated the two germline ends. The CDR3 has 14 amino acids. CDR3 in amino acids: CASSEWGGKTEAFF. In nucleotides, the CDR3 is TGTGCCAGCAGTGAATGGGGGGGGAAGACTGAAGCTTTCTTT.

The genes are TRBV2 and TRBJ2-1; 9 positions agree with TRBD2. V lost 6 bases, J lost 8 bases, and 14 bases stayed unmatched. CDR3 length equals 16 residues. Germline V gene sequence: CDR1 SNHLY, CDR2 FYNNEI. Here the CDR3 reads CASSVAGGSNTDEQFF. The CDR3 DNA reads as TGTGCCAGCAGCGTGGCGGGAGGGTCTAATACGGATGAGCAGTTCTTC.

A single count supports this clone. V is TRBV27 and J is TRBJ1-5; D is unclear. This CDR3 is 13 amino acids long. V lost 0 bases and J 6 bases, leaving 6 bases between the germline ends. The germline V gene has CDR1 MNHEY and CDR2 SMNVEV (reference sequence). The CDR3 DNA is TGTGCCAGCAGTTTATCGAGTCGTCAGCCCCAGCATTTT. Its translation: CASSLSSRQPQHF.

This chain links TRBV29-1 with TRBJ1-2; D is unclear. The ends were cut back, 1 base at V and 5 bases at J, with 14 bases in the middle. The length of the CDR3 is 14 residues. Germline CDR1 reads SQVTM; CDR2 reads ANQGSEA. CDR3 DNA sequence: TGCAGCGTTGAAGGGCCAATGTTGGCGTATGGCTACACCTTC. Translated: CSVEGPMLAYGYTF.